These 15 T cell receptor beta chains originate from one sample sequenced in a study of cytomegalovirus exposure and HLA in healthy donors. Primers for the PCR totalled 60 Vbeta and 13 Jbeta. Sequencing was performed with immunoSEQ multiplex PCR; in TCRdb, only in-frame clones are kept and a portion is missing. This table holds about 150,000 clones, 76% found once. Sequencing was carried out using PBMCs. Receptors were obtained from a woman in her thirties or forties in good health and CMV-seronegative.

The CDR3 sequence is CASSRGQQRSGANVLTF. The CDR3 DNA sequence: TGTGCCAGCTCTCGGGGACAGCAACGCTCTGGGGCCAACGTCCTGACTTTC. The rearrangement links TRBV19 to TRBJ2-6, with TRBD1 matching 7 bases. Germline trimming cut 9 bases from V and 0 bases from J; bases unmatched to any gene: 11. Germline V gene data show CDR1 as LNHDA and CDR2 as SQIVND (reference sequence). The CDR3 has 17 amino acids.

The gene calls are TRBV19 and TRBJ1-1; TRBD1 aligns across 7 bases. Germline V gives CDR1 LNHDA, CDR2 SQIVND (reference sequence). J lost 5 bases, V lost 5 bases, and 8 bases had no gene match. The CDR3 has 14 residues. The CDR3 loop reads CASSFWDSQTEAFF. CDR3 in DNA: TGTGCCAGTAGTTTCTGGGACAGTCAAACTGAAGCTTTCTTT.

The rearrangement links TRBV27 to TRBJ1-2; a weak D match, TRBD1 (5 bases). There are 15 residues in the CDR3. V was trimmed by 3 bases and J by 0 bases, leaving 11 bases between them. Per germline, CDR1 MNHEY and CDR2 SMNVEV (reference sequence). This CDR3 is CASSLAFRANYGYTF. Written as DNA, the CDR3 is TGTGCCAGCAGTTTGGCCTTCAGGGCTAACTATGGCTACACCTTC.

This clone was counted between two and nine times. The J gene is TRBJ1-1, the V gene TRBV7-9; TRBD1 matches 10 bases. Germline V CDR1 and CDR2: SEHNR, FQNEAQ (reference sequence). The CDR3 contains 13 residues. The V and J ends lost 6 bases and 5 bases, in that order; junction bases with no gene match: 3. The CDR3 region is CASRTGGWTEAFF. Here the CDR3 DNA reads TGTGCCAGCAGGACAGGGGGCTGGACTGAAGCTTTCTTT.

The CDR3 region is CASSPRGTNTEAFF. CDR3 nucleotides: TGTGCCAGCAGCCCAAGGGGGACCAACACTGAAGCTTTCTTT. The rearrangement uses TRBV5-4 and TRBJ1-1, with D maybe TRBD1 (6 bases). The germline V and J ends were trimmed by 4 bases and 2 bases, with 12 bases remaining between them. Germline V lookup: CDR1 SGHNT, CDR2 YYREEE (reference sequence). The CDR3 covers 14 residues.

CDR3 sequence: CASSAKTGGGGYTF. For the CDR3, the DNA is TGCGCCAGCAGCGCTAAGACAGGGGGCGGTGGCTACACCTTC. The chain employs TRBV5-1 and TRBJ1-2; 10 bases map to TRBD1. The CDR3 has 14 residues. The V gene end was trimmed by 4 bases and the J gene end by 7 bases; junction bases not matched to a gene: 7. Germline CDR1 and CDR2: SGHRS and YFSETQ.

The V gene is TRBV7-9, the J gene TRBJ2-7; 8 nucleotides align to TRBD1. V was clipped by 1 base and J by 2 bases; unmatched bases: 13. The CDR3 runs 18 residues. The germline V gene has CDR1 SEHNR and CDR2 FQNEAQ (reference sequence). CDR3 in amino acids: CASSLGPQGQVLTYEQYF. DNA of the CDR3: TGTGCCAGCAGCTTAGGTCCCCAGGGACAGGTCTTAACCTACGAGCAGTACTTC.

J is TRBJ1-2 and V is TRBV28; tentative D call: TRBD1 (6 bases). Germline loops: CDR1 MDHEN, CDR2 SYDVKM. Trimming cost V 6 bases and J 6 bases, with 17 bases left between them. The CDR3 consists of 14 residues. The chain's CDR3 is CASSPGHSLNGYTF. CDR3 bases: TGTGCCAGCAGCCCGGGACACTCTCTTAATGGCTACACCTTC.

V usage is TRBV5-4 and J usage is TRBJ2-7; D may be TRBD1 (6 bases). Trimming took 4 bases from V and 6 from J, leaving 17 bases between them. The CDR3 totals 14 residues. Germline V CDR1 and CDR2: SGHNT, YYREEE (reference sequence). The chain's CDR3 is CASSRNRERGEQYF. The CDR3 DNA reads TGTGCCAGCAGCCGGAACAGGGAGCGAGGCGAGCAGTACTTC.

This clone was picked up a small number of times. The DNA for the CDR3 is TGCAGCTCGTGCCGGGACACTATGAACACTGAAGCTTTCTTT. Translation: CSSCRDTMNTEAFF. The chain recombines TRBV29-1 with TRBJ1-1; TRBD1 might be the D (6 bases). The V end was cut by 8 bases, the J end by 0 bases, with 16 bases between. Germline CDR1 is SQVTM and CDR2 is ANQGSEA. The CDR3 runs 14 residues.

The V and J genes are TRBV5-8 and TRBJ2-7, with D possibly TRBD2 on 6 matching bases. This CDR3 contains 14 residues. V lost 1 base, J lost 4 bases, and 12 bases lay in between. CDR1 is SGHTS and CDR2 is YDEGEE in the germline V gene. The CDR3 loop is CASSLLQGTYEQYF. DNA for the CDR3: TGTGCCAGCAGCTTGTTACAAGGGACTTACGAGCAGTACTTC.

The V call is TRBV7-9, the J call TRBJ2-1; the D is unclear. CDR1 SEHNR and CDR2 FQNEAQ come from the germline V gene (reference sequence). The CDR3 is made up of 16 amino acids. The germline V and J ends were trimmed by 3 bases and 4 bases, with 16 bases remaining between them. CDR3 residues: CASSFETHPFYNEQFF. In nucleotides, the CDR3 is TGTGCCAGCAGCTTCGAAACTCACCCCTTTTACAATGAGCAGTTCTTC.

The gene calls are TRBV28 and TRBJ2-1; no definite D call. CDR1 and CDR2 (germline): MDHEN, SYDVKM. This CDR3 is 15 amino acids long. Trimming cost V 4 bases and J 4 bases, with 14 bases left between them. In DNA form, the CDR3 reads TGTGCCAGCAGTTCCCGGTCTTCCTCTTACAATGAGCAGTTCTTC. Translating gives CASSSRSSSYNEQFF.

The chain uses TRBV7-9 and TRBJ2-2, with D perhaps TRBD1 (6 bases). Germline-derived CDR1 and CDR2 are SEHNR and FQNEAQ (reference sequence). This CDR3 has 15 residues. The V end was cut by 1 base, the J end by 2 bases, with 8 bases between. In nucleotides, the CDR3 is TGTGCCAGCAGCTTAGGACAGGCAAACACCGGGGAGCTGTTTTTT. This translates into CASSLGQANTGELFF.

This rearrangement joins TRBV6-5 to TRBJ1-5; a weak D match, TRBD1 (6 bases). The V end lost 6 bases, the J end lost 9 bases, and 15 bases lay between the germline ends. The germline V gene encodes CDR1 MNHEY and CDR2 SVGAGI. There are 13 residues in the CDR3. The CDR3, as DNA: TGTGCCAGCAGCGCGCCAGGGGACCGGCCCCAGCATTTT. This gives the protein CASSAPGDRPQHF.